The 18 T cell receptor beta chains reported below all come from one sample, sequenced in a study of blood T cell repertoires in COVID-19. Repertoires were generated with immunoSEQ multiplex PCR, while TCRdb's copy carries only in-frame clones and drops some. The sample carries about 120,000 clones, 80% to 90% recorded once. The sequenced material came from peripheral blood. The receptors originated from a man aged 70 or older with active or convalescent COVID-19.

This clone was detected a few times. The chain employs TRBV4-1 and TRBJ2-7; 7 nucleotides agree with TRBD2. Germline assignment: CDR1 MGHRA and CDR2 YSYEKL. The CDR3 contains 15 residues. After removal of 2 bases from V and 5 bases from J, the junction contained 9 bases not matched to a gene. CDR3 residues: CASSQLADPLDEQYF. CDR3 sequence (DNA): TGCGCCAGCAGCCAACTAGCGGACCCTTTAGACGAGCAGTACTTC.

In DNA, the CDR3 is TGTGCCAGCTCGGCCCTAGCAGACACAGATACGCAGTATTTT. It specifies CASSALADTDTQYF. V is TRBV18 and J is TRBJ2-3, with D maybe TRBD2 (5 bases). The length of the CDR3 is 14 residues. The germline gives CDR1 KGHSH, CDR2 LQKENI. V lost 6 bases to trimming and J lost 2 bases, with 12 bases between them.

The V and J genes are TRBV5-8 and TRBJ1-3, with 8 positions matching TRBD1. Trimming cost V 4 bases and J 2 bases; bases outside gene matches: 5. Germline CDR1 reads SGHTS; CDR2 reads YDEGEE. This CDR3 region has 15 residues. The chain's CDR3 is CASSRDRGTGNTIYF. In nucleotides, the CDR3 is TGTGCCAGCAGCAGAGACAGGGGAACTGGAAACACCATATATTTT. The variable domain in full, completed from reference TRBV5-8 and TRBJ1-3, reads EAGVTQSPTHLIKTRGQQATLRCSPISGHTSVYWYQQALGLGLQFLLWYDEGEERNRGNFPPRFSGRQFPNYSSELNVNALELEDSALYLCASSRDRGTGNTIYFGEGSWLTVV.

This chain joins TRBV6-5 and TRBJ1-5; 9 nucleotides match TRBD1. CDR3 length equals 15 residues. V dropped 6 bases and J dropped 3; count of bases not matched to a gene: 6. The germline gives CDR1 MNHEY, CDR2 SVGAGI. This CDR3 reads CASRKDRGTNQPQHF. The CDR3 nucleotides are TGTGCCAGCAGAAAGGACAGGGGTACCAATCAGCCCCAGCATTTT.

The chain joins TRBV15 to TRBJ1-5; no definite D call. CDR1 LNHNV and CDR2 YYDKDF come from the germline V gene (reference sequence). This CDR3 has 13 amino acids. Trimming took 3 bases from V and 4 from J, leaving 7 bases between them. The CDR3 DNA follows: TGTGCCACCAGCAGGAGGGATAATCAGCCCCAGCATTTT. Translating gives CATSRRDNQPQHF.

The chain is built from TRBV6-1 and TRBJ2-7; tentatively, D is TRBD2 (6 bases). CDR3 length: 17 residues. The V end was cut by 2 bases, the J end by 0 bases, with 17 bases between. Germline V gene data show CDR1 as MNHNS and CDR2 as SASEGT. The CDR3 sequence is CASSEKGGGLSSYEQYF. The CDR3 DNA reads TGTGCCAGCAGTGAAAAGGGCGGAGGGCTTAGCTCCTACGAGCAGTACTTC.

The chain combines TRBV14 with TRBJ1-3; 10 bases fit TRBD1. Unmatched junction bases numbered 2, after V lost 5 bases and J lost 4 bases. Germline-derived CDR1 and CDR2 are SGHDN and FVKESK. The CDR3 loop spans 14 amino acids. CDR3 nucleotides: TGTGCCAGCAGCTGGGACAGGGGCGGAAACACCATATATTTT. This sequence encodes CASSWDRGGNTIYF.

This chain links TRBV28 with TRBJ2-1, with 12 bases identical to TRBD2. The CDR3 length is 16 residues. V was pared by 4 bases and J by 9 bases, with 10 bases of the junction left unmatched. CDR1 MDHEN and CDR2 SYDVKM come from the germline V gene. The chain's CDR3 is CASSSSGLAGLGEQFF. The CDR3 DNA follows: TGTGCCAGCAGTTCCTCTGGACTAGCGGGGCTCGGTGAGCAGTTCTTC.

This clone was observed a single time. V gene TRBV28 combines with J gene TRBJ1-2; TRBD1 might be the D (5 bases). The CDR3 length is 13 residues. V was cut by 7 bases and J by 4 bases, with 13 bases left in between. Germline assignment: CDR1 MDHEN and CDR2 SYDVKM. CDR3 region: CASTAGVGYGYTF. Written as DNA, the CDR3 is TGTGCCAGCACCGCGGGGGTTGGCTATGGCTACACCTTC.

This chain uses TRBV19 with TRBJ2-5; maybe TRBD2 (5 bases). Trimming took 4 bases from V and 1 from J, leaving 16 bases between them. This CDR3 comprises 16 residues. Germline V gene data show CDR1 as LNHDA and CDR2 as SQIVND (reference sequence). The chain's CDR3 is CASSKAPEVGQETQYF. The CDR3 nucleotides read TGTGCCAGTAGTAAGGCGCCGGAGGTGGGCCAAGAGACCCAGTACTTC.

The J gene is TRBJ2-3, the V gene TRBV5-4; TRBD2 might be the D (5 bases). The CDR3 length is 14 residues. V gave up 4 bases and J gave up 2 bases, with 11 bases separating them. Germline V gene sequence: CDR1 SGHNT, CDR2 YYREEE (reference sequence). CDR3 sequence reads: CASSPDSHTDTQYF. The DNA of the CDR3 is TGTGCCAGCAGCCCGGACTCACACACAGATACGCAGTATTTT.

The chain has TRBV4-1 and TRBJ2-1; TRBD2 is a possible D gene (6 bases). CDR1 is MGHRA and CDR2 is YSYEKL in the germline V gene. V dropped 2 bases and J dropped 0 bases, with 11 bases sitting between them. This CDR3 comprises 16 residues. The CDR3 DNA reads as TGCGCCAGCAGCCAACGTAGCGGACCCTCCTACAATGAGCAGTTCTTC. Amino acid sequence: CASSQRSGPSYNEQFF.

The rearrangement uses TRBV19 and TRBJ1-5; 11 bases fit TRBD1. The V gene's germline CDR1 is LNHDA and CDR2 SQIVND (reference sequence). This CDR3 spans 16 amino acids. V lost 4 bases to trimming and J lost 2 bases; unmatched junction nucleotides: 4. The CDR3 region has the DNA TGTGCCAGTAGTAAACGGACAGGGGGCGGCAATCAGCCCCAGCATTTT. Its translation: CASSKRTGGGNQPQHF.

V gene TRBV6-5 combines with J gene TRBJ1-6; D ambiguous. The germline V and J ends were trimmed by 6 bases and 7 bases, with 10 bases remaining between them. The CDR3 extends over 13 amino acids. The V gene's germline CDR1 is MNHEY and CDR2 SVGAGI. The CDR3 DNA follows: TGTGCCAGCAGAGGCGGAGAGAATTCACCCCTCCACTTT. This codes for CASRGGENSPLHF.

The rearrangement uses TRBV28 and TRBJ1-4; D not resolved. CDR1 is MDHEN, CDR2 SYDVKM, per germline. The length of the CDR3 is 15 residues. The V and J ends lost 3 bases and 3 bases respectively, with 11 bases between them. Here the CDR3 reads CASSFGGLANEKLFF. The CDR3 DNA follows: TGTGCCAGCAGTTTTGGCGGTCTGGCTAATGAAAAACTGTTTTTT.

The chain carries TRBV7-9 and TRBJ2-2, with D perhaps matching TRBD2 (6 bases). This CDR3 region has 16 residues. CDR1 and CDR2 from the germline V gene are SEHNR and FQNEAQ (reference sequence). The V and J ends lost 5 bases and 1 base respectively, with 14 bases between them. CDR3 nucleotide sequence: TGTGCCAGCAGCGTAAACCCAGCGGGGAACACCGGGGAGCTGTTTTTT. This gives the protein CASSVNPAGNTGELFF.

The V and J genes are TRBV19 and TRBJ2-1; maybe TRBD2 (6 bases). V lost 7 bases and J lost 0, with 13 bases in between. CDR3 length: 15 amino acids. CDR1 and CDR2 (germline): LNHDA, SQIVND (reference sequence). The CDR3 bases are TGTGCCAGTACCACCCCCGGGGGCTCCTACAATGAGCAGTTCTTC. It is translated as CASTTPGGSYNEQFF.

The J gene is TRBJ1-1, the V gene TRBV6-5, with TRBD1 as a possible D gene (6 bases). Germline V gives CDR1 MNHEY, CDR2 SVGAGI. V was trimmed by 7 bases and J by 6 bases, leaving 21 bases between them. CDR3 length equals 15 residues. In DNA, the CDR3 is TGTGCCAGCACTCCGCATGGGGCCCAGGGGTCTGAAGCTTTCTTT. Residues: CASTPHGAQGSEAFF.